This TCR beta chain derives from a study of OX40 agonist ivuxolimab in advanced cancers. General study results and limits: Determination of antigen specificity was not performed for the expanded peripheral T cells.

The V and J ends lost 5 bases and 3 bases, in that order; junction bases with no gene match: 5. CDR3 size: 14 residues. Germline lookup yields CDR1 MNHEY and CDR2 SMNVEV (reference sequence). On this clone itself: The target antigen is unknown.

Clones were sequenced by immunoSEQ multiplex PCR, and TCRdb holds only the in-frame ones, with some missing. The sample holds tens of thousands of clones, over 90% seen once. This TCR was recovered from an adult with an advanced solid tumor such as melanoma, head and neck, liver or kidney cancer. The rearrangement links TRBV27 to TRBJ2-7, with 9 bases matching TRBD1. The sample was CD4+ or CD8+ T cells sorted from blood, taken in a trial of the OX40 agonist ivuxolimab. CDR3 sequence (DNA): TGTGCCAGCAGTCACGGGACAGGGATCTACGAGCAGTACTTC. This gives the protein CASSHGTGIYEQYF.